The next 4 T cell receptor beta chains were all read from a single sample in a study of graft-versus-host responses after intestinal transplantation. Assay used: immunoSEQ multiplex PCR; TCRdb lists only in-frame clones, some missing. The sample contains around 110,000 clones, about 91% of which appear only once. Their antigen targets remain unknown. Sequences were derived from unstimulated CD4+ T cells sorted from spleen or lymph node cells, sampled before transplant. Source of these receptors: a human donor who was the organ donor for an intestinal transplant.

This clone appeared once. The CDR3 DNA reads TGTGCCATCAGTGCTGAGGGTGGCAATCAGCCCCAGCATTTT. Its protein product is CAISAEGGNQPQHF. V gene TRBV10-3 combines with J gene TRBJ1-5; no firm D call. The CDR3 extends over 14 amino acids. CDR1 is ENHRY, CDR2 SYGVKD, per germline. The V and J ends lost 4 bases and 2 bases respectively, with 9 bases between them.

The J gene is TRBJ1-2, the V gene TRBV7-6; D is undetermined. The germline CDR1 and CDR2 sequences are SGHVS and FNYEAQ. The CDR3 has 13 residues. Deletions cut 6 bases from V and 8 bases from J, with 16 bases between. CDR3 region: CASSYTEKEGYTF. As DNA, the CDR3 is TGTGCCAGCAGTTATACAGAGAAGGAAGGCTACACCTTC.

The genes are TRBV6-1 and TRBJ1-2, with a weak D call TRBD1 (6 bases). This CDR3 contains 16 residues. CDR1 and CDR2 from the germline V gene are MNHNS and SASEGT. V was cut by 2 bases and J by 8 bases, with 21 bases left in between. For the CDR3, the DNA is TGTGCCAGCAGTGAAACCCCCTCACAGGGTGTACGGGGCTACACCTTC. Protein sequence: CASSETPSQGVRGYTF.

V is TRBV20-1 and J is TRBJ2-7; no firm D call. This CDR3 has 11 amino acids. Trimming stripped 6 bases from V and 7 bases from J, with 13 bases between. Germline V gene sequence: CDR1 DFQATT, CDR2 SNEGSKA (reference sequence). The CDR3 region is CSAAFRAEQYF. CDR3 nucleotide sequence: TGCAGTGCAGCTTTTCGGGCGGAGCAGTACTTC.